The 26 T cell receptor beta chains given below trace back to one sample, sequenced in a study of T-cell memory formation after mild COVID-19. TCRdb reprocessed the 5' RACE reads via MiXCR and lists one record per CDR3 protein. The sample has about 470,000 distinct CDR3 sequences; about 20% are singletons. Sequences were obtained from PBMCs or a T cell subset sorted from them (not recorded which). The receptors come from an adult woman who had mild COVID-19 (a few samples of this study predate the infection). Cell type and time point are not known.

The gene calls are TRBV7-9 and TRBJ2-3; D is tentatively TRBD1 or TRBD2 (5 bases each). CDR1 and CDR2 from the germline V gene are SEHNR and FQNEAQ (reference sequence). CDR3 length equals 14 residues. V was pared by 4 bases and J by 5 bases, with 13 bases between. CDR3 loop: CASSSGPRVDTQYF. The CDR3 coding sequence is TGTGCCAGCAGCTCGGGACCCAGGGTAGATACGCAGTATTTT.

The V gene is TRBV18, the J gene TRBJ2-1; TRBD2 matches at 7 bases. After removal of 2 bases from V and 9 bases from J, the junction contained 10 bases not matched to a gene. The CDR3 sequence is 15 residues long. Germline loops: CDR1 KGHSH, CDR2 LQKENI. The CDR3 reads CASSPMAGELGEQFF. CDR3 in DNA: TGTGCCAGCTCACCAATGGCGGGAGAATTGGGTGAGCAGTTCTTC.

This clonotype appeared a few times. The V call is TRBV10-3, the J call TRBJ2-5, with D perhaps matching TRBD1 (5 bases). Deletions cut 3 bases from V and 4 bases from J, with 12 bases between. The length of the CDR3 is 14 residues. The germline V gene has CDR1 ENHRY and CDR2 SYGVKD. The CDR3 coding sequence is TGTGCCATCAGTGATTTCACAGGCGGAGAGACCCAGTACTTC. The encoded protein is CAISDFTGGETQYF.

This clonotype was detected a few times. The V and J genes are TRBV20-1 and TRBJ1-1, with a weak D call TRBD1 (6 bases). The CDR3 spans 13 residues. Trimming removed 4 bases from V and 0 bases from J, with 9 bases in between. CDR1 is DFQATT, CDR2 SNEGSKA, per germline (reference sequence). CDR3: CSATYRVNTEAFF. The CDR3 DNA reads as TGCAGTGCTACGTACAGGGTGAACACTGAAGCTTTCTTT.

This clonotype was counted between two and nine times. J is TRBJ1-1 and V is TRBV6-2 or TRBV6-3; TRBD1 aligns across 7 bases. The germline V gene encodes CDR1 MNHEY and CDR2 SVGEGT. This CDR3 has 14 amino acids. V lost 7 bases, J lost 5 bases, and 10 bases stayed unmatched. The CDR3 DNA reads TGTGCCAGCACTCAAGAGGGGGCAGCGACTGAAGCTTTCTTT. Protein sequence: CASTQEGAATEAFF.

J is TRBJ2-1 and V is TRBV7-2, with D hard to call. From germline, CDR1 is SGHTA and CDR2 FQGNSA. V was trimmed by 1 base and J by 7 bases, leaving 8 bases between them. The CDR3 sequence is 13 residues long. CDR3 protein: CASSLEVDNEQFF. The CDR3 DNA is TGTGCCAGCAGCTTAGAGGTAGATAATGAGCAGTTCTTC.

This clonotype has more than one count but fewer than ten. CDR3 nucleotide sequence: TGTGCCAGCAGTTCCCCAGCAGCAGATACGCAGTATTTT. This sequence encodes CASSSPAADTQYF. The V gene is TRBV12-3 or TRBV12-4, the J gene TRBJ2-3, with D unclear. Trimming shortened V by 4 bases and J by 4 bases, and 9 bases separated the two germline ends. CDR3 length equals 13 residues.

This clonotype has a handful of counts. CDR3 protein: CASSLDQGVRAFF. The DNA for the CDR3 is TGTGCCAGCAGTTTAGACCAGGGGGTCCGAGCTTTCTTT. The chain is built from TRBV12-3 or TRBV12-4 and TRBJ1-1, with 7 bases that match TRBD1. The V segment lost 1 base and the J segment 10 bases; nucleotides outside the gene matches: 6. This CDR3 contains 13 residues.

The chain combines TRBV7-2 with TRBJ2-5; D tentatively reads TRBD1 or TRBD2 (5 bases each). Germline V CDR1 and CDR2: SGHTA, FQGNSA. V shed 3 bases and J shed 5 bases, with 10 bases lying between them. This CDR3 comprises 13 residues. The CDR3 coding sequence is TGTGCCAGCAGCTTCGGGACGTTTGAGACCCAGTACTTC. Protein product: CASSFGTFETQYF.

In its sample, this clonotype was seen many times. CDR3 region: CASSRDYNEQFF. DNA of the CDR3: TGTGCCAGCAGCCGGGACTACAATGAGCAGTTCTTC. The chain uses TRBV7-6 and TRBJ2-1, with D tentatively TRBD2 (5 bases). Trimming took 5 bases from V and 3 from J, leaving 5 bases between them. The CDR3 has 12 amino acids. Germline V gives CDR1 SGHVS, CDR2 FNYEAQ.

This clonotype was counted many times. J is TRBJ2-1 and V is TRBV5-4; D unclear. The CDR3 extends over 12 amino acids. CDR1 and CDR2 from the germline V gene are SGHNT and YYREEE (reference sequence). V was clipped by 4 bases and J by 7 bases, with 9 bases between them. For the CDR3, the DNA is TGTGCCAGCAGCCTTTTGGAGAATGAGCAGTTCTTC. Translated, it gives CASSLLENEQFF.

Only a few counts were recorded for this clonotype. The chain is built from TRBV19 and TRBJ1-1, with D unclear. Germline V gene data show CDR1 as LNHDA and CDR2 as SQIVND (reference sequence). Trimming removed 5 bases from V and 1 base from J, with 11 bases in between. CDR3 length: 14 residues. CDR3 nucleotide sequence: TGTGCCAGTAGTGTACCCTCGGGGAACACTGAAGCTTTCTTT. Translating it yields CASSVPSGNTEAFF.

The count of this clonotype is one. This chain uses TRBV25-1 with TRBJ2-1; no firm D call. CDR1 and CDR2 (germline): MGHDK, SYGVNS. The CDR3 extends over 15 amino acids. Trimming cost V 5 bases and J 8 bases, with 19 bases left between them. The CDR3 nucleotides are TGTGCCAGCAGTATGAGACTTACCCCGGCGGATGAGCAGTTCTTC. This translates into CASSMRLTPADEQFF. Complete variable domain (other parts from reference TRBV25-1 and TRBJ2-1): EADIYQTPRYLVIGTGKKITLECSQTMGHDKMYWYQQDPGMELHLIHYSYGVNSTEKGDLSSESTVSRIRTEHFPLTLESARPSHTSQYLCASSMRLTPADEQFFGPGTRLTVL.

The rearrangement uses TRBV7-9 and TRBJ2-4, with D perhaps matching TRBD1 or TRBD2 (6 bases each). The V end was cut by 4 bases, the J end by 8 bases, with 18 bases between. CDR3 length: 15 amino acids. Germline V gene lookup returns CDR1 SEHNR and CDR2 FQNEAQ (reference sequence). In nucleotides, the CDR3 is TGTGCCAGCAGCTCGGTAGGGGGGCCGTGGGACATTCAGTACTTC. It yields the protein CASSSVGGPWDIQYF.

The chain joins TRBV7-8 to TRBJ2-6; possible D gene TRBD2, 5 bases. The CDR3 sequence is 16 residues long. Per germline, CDR1 SGHVS and CDR2 FQNEAQ. With 5 bases removed from V and 4 bases from J, the gap between germline ends came to 15 bases. The CDR3 sequence: CASSRNIGEGANVLTF. CDR3 DNA: TGTGCCAGCAGCCGTAATATTGGGGAGGGGGCCAACGTCCTGACTTTC.

This clonotype was counted a few times. The V and J genes are TRBV6-6 and TRBJ2-7, with 9 positions matching TRBD2. Germline V gene lookup returns CDR1 MNHNY and CDR2 SVGAGI (reference sequence). V shed 3 bases and J 6 bases; nucleotides not matched to a gene: 6. CDR3 size: 14 residues. CDR3 in DNA: TGTGCCAGCAGTTATGGCAGCGGGGGGCTCGAGCAGTACTTC. The encoded protein is CASSYGSGGLEQYF.

The chain couples TRBV20-1 to TRBJ1-1, with a possible D match to TRBD1 (5 bases). Looked up from germline, CDR1 is DFQATT and CDR2 is SNEGSKA (reference sequence). The CDR3 is 13 amino acids. V dropped 6 bases and J dropped 0 bases, with 11 bases sitting between them. As DNA, the CDR3 is TGCAGTGCCAAGGGACCTATGAACACTGAAGCTTTCTTT. Its protein product is CSAKGPMNTEAFF.

In this sample, this clonotype turned up once. CDR3 coding DNA: TGTGCCAGCAGCCCCCGGAGAGGCGAGCAGTTCTTC. Its translation: CASSPRRGEQFF. This chain links TRBV7-9 with TRBJ2-1; D unresolved. Germline CDR1 is SEHNR and CDR2 is FQNEAQ (reference sequence). Trimming took off 5 bases at V and 10 bases at J, with 12 bases between the two ends. CDR3 size: 12 residues.

The J gene is TRBJ2-4, the V gene TRBV2; no clear D. V was clipped by 8 bases and J by 5 bases, with 16 bases between them. The CDR3 length is 14 residues. In germline, CDR1 is SNHLY, CDR2 FYNNEI. As DNA, the CDR3 is TGTGCCAGCCGCTCTCAGGAGACCCAAAACATTCAGTACTTC. Its translation is CASRSQETQNIQYF.

This clonotype occurred a few times. The DNA for the CDR3 is TGTGCCAGTTTCGAAAGCGGGGGGTTATACAATGAGCAGTTCTTC. This codes for CASFESGGLYNEQFF. The J gene is TRBJ2-1, the V gene TRBV7-2, with 9 positions matching TRBD2. V was clipped by 9 bases and J by 4 bases; unmatched bases: 10. This CDR3 region has 15 residues. CDR1 is SGHTA and CDR2 is FQGNSA in the germline V gene.

The chain has TRBV10-3 and TRBJ2-2; TRBD1 aligns across 8 bases. Germline trimming cut 4 bases from V and 6 bases from J; bases unmatched to any gene: 7. The germline gives CDR1 ENHRY, CDR2 SYGVKD. The CDR3 has 15 residues. The CDR3 DNA reads as TGTGCCATCAGTGTCGGACAGGGAAGGGCCGGGGAGCTGTTTTTT. As protein: CAISVGQGRAGELFF.

This clonotype was seen more than once but under ten times. This chain links TRBV27 with TRBJ2-3; no clear D. The germline V gene encodes CDR1 MNHEY and CDR2 SMNVEV (reference sequence). The CDR3 is 14 amino acids. V was pared by 3 bases and J by 0 bases, with 7 bases between. The CDR3: CASSLKRSTDTQYF. DNA for the CDR3: TGTGCCAGCAGTTTGAAGCGAAGCACAGATACGCAGTATTTT.

The CDR3 coding sequence is TGCGCCAGCAGCTTCGGGACAGATTATTCTGAAGCTTTCTTT. Translation: CASSFGTDYSEAFF. The rearrangement links TRBV5-1 to TRBJ1-1, with TRBD1 identical over 7 bases. This CDR3 contains 14 residues. Per germline, CDR1 SGHRS and CDR2 YFSETQ. V lost 2 bases, J lost 6 bases, and 7 bases stayed unmatched.

The chain combines TRBV19 with TRBJ1-1; TRBD1 matches at 7 bases. This CDR3 comprises 11 residues. CDR1 and CDR2 from the germline V gene are LNHDA and SQIVND (reference sequence). The CDR3 region has the DNA TGTGCTTCGGGACAGCTTACTGAAGCTTTCTTT. Amino acids: CASGQLTEAFF.

The chain employs TRBV19 and TRBJ1-5, with 9 bases fitting TRBD1. The CDR3 is 15 residues long. Per germline, CDR1 LNHDA and CDR2 SQIVND (reference sequence). The V segment lost 1 base and the J segment 4 bases; nucleotides outside the gene matches: 2. The CDR3 is CASSIGTGVNQPQHF. The DNA of the CDR3 is TGTGCCAGTAGTATAGGGACAGGGGTTAATCAGCCCCAGCATTTT.

The chain employs TRBV24-1 and TRBJ1-5; D gene uncertain. Germline CDR1 is KGHDR and CDR2 is SFDVKD. Trimming pared 0 bases from V and 4 bases from J, leaving 6 bases between. The CDR3 loop spans 14 amino acids. In nucleotides, the CDR3 is TGTGCCACCAGTGATTTGCCATCGAATCAGCCCCAGCATTTT. Its translation is CATSDLPSNQPQHF.